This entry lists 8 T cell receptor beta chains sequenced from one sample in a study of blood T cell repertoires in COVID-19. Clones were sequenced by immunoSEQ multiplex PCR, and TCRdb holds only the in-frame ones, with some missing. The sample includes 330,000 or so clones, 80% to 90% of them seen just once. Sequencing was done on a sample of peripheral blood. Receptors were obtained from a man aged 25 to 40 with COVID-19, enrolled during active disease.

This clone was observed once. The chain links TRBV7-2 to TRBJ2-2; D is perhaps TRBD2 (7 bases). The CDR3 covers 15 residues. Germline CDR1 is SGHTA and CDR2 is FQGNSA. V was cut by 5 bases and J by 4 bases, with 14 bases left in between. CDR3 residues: CASSARGGRTGELFF. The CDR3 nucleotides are TGTGCCAGCAGCGCGAGGGGGGGTCGCACCGGGGAGCTGTTTTTT.

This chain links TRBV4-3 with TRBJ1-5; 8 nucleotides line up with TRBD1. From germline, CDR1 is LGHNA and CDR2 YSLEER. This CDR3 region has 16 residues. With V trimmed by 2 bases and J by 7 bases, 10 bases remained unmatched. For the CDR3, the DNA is TGCGCCAGCAGCCAATCGCTAGGACAGGGAAGGCAGCCCCAGCATTTT. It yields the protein CASSQSLGQGRQPQHF.

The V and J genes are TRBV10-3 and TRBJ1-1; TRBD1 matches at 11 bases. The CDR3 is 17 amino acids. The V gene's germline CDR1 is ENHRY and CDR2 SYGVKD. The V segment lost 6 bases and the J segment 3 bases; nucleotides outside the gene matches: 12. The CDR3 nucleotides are TGTGCCATCAGGAGGACAGGGGGCGCTTTTCTGGACACTGAAGCTTTCTTT. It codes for CAIRRTGGAFLDTEAFF.

CDR3 coding DNA: TGCGCCAGCAGCCCAGGGTCGGCTCCCGATTGGGGCATTCAGTACTTC. Protein: CASSPGSAPDWGIQYF. The chain has TRBV4-3 and TRBJ2-4, with D possibly matching TRBD1 (5 bases). In germline, CDR1 is LGHNA, CDR2 YSLEER. Trimming shortened V by 4 bases and J by 9 bases, and 22 bases separated the two germline ends. The CDR3 extends over 16 amino acids.

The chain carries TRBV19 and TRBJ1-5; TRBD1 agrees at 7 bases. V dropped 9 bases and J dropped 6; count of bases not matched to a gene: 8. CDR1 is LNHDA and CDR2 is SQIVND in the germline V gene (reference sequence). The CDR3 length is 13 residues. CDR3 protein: CASLGQAGQPQHF. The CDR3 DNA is TGTGCCAGCCTTGGACAGGCCGGTCAGCCCCAGCATTTT.

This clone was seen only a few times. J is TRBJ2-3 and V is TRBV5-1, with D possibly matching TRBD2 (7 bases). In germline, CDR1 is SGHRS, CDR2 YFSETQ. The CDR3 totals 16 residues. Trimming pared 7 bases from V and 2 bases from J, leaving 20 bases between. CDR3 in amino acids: CASGPGGRATTDTQYF. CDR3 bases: TGCGCCAGCGGCCCCGGGGGGCGGGCAACCACAGATACGCAGTATTTT.

The chain's CDR3 is CASSLRGADTQYF. The DNA of the CDR3 is TGTGCCAGCAGTTTACGGGGGGCAGATACGCAGTATTTT. The V and J genes are TRBV27 and TRBJ2-3; 7 bases are a match to TRBD2. The ends lost 2 bases at V and 4 bases at J; junction bases unmatched: 0. The CDR3 spans 13 residues. Germline CDR1 and CDR2: MNHEY and SMNVEV (reference sequence).

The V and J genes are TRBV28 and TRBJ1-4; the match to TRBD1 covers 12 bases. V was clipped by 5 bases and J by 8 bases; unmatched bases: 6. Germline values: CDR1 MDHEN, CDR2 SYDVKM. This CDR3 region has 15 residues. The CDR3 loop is CASSPGQGAEEKLFF. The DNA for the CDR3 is TGTGCCAGCAGTCCGGGACAGGGGGCGGAAGAAAAACTGTTTTTT.